The 9 T cell receptor beta chains below come from one sample, sequenced in a study of yellow fever vaccine responses in identical twins. TCRdb reprocessed the RT-PCR reads with MiXCR, giving one entry per CDR3 protein. The repertoire holds approximately 500 distinct CDR3 sequences, with approximately 87% as singletons. Sequencing was performed on T cells from blood (PBMCs), unsorted or a sorted subset (not recorded which), taken before or after yellow fever vaccination (not recorded which). The receptor set was obtained from a woman between 18 and 30 years old who received the yellow fever vaccine.

The CDR3, as DNA: TGTGCCAGTAGTACCCCCGAGGGGTCGGGAAGGCGGAATGAGCAGTTCTTC. Amino acid sequence: CASSTPEGSGRRNEQFF. The chain joins TRBV19 to TRBJ2-1; the D gene could be TRBD1 or TRBD2 (5 bases each). The CDR3 sequence is 17 residues long. The germline gives CDR1 LNHDA, CDR2 SQIVND (reference sequence). The V and J ends lost 4 bases and 7 bases respectively, with 23 bases between them. The full variable domain, its missing parts supplied by reference TRBV19 and TRBJ2-1, is DGGITQSPKYLFRKEGQNVTLSCEQNLNHDAMYWYRQDPGQGLRLIYYSQIVNDFQKGDIAEGYSVSREKKESFPLTVTSAQKNPTAFYLCASSTPEGSGRRNEQFFGPGTRLTVL.

The sample holds one count of this clonotype. The rearrangement joins TRBV7-6 to TRBJ2-1, with D unclear. Trimming cost V 1 base and J 0 bases, with 7 bases left between them. There are 15 residues in the CDR3. In germline, CDR1 is SGHVS, CDR2 FNYEAQ. CDR3 DNA: TGTGCCAGCAGCTTAGTTGGAAGCTCCTACAATGAGCAGTTCTTC. Amino acid sequence: CASSLVGSSYNEQFF.

The chain carries TRBV19 and TRBJ1-1; possible D gene TRBD1, 6 bases. Per germline, CDR1 LNHDA and CDR2 SQIVND (reference sequence). V lost 3 bases and J lost 5, with 7 bases in between. The CDR3 totals 12 residues. The CDR3 DNA is TGTGCCAGTAGTATGAGGGGGACTGAAGCTTTCTTT. It encodes CASSMRGTEAFF.

The genes are TRBV23-1 and TRBJ1-2; TRBD1 agrees at 9 bases. TRBV23-1 is annotated as an ORF whose role is uncertain. Unmatched junction bases numbered 9, after V lost 2 bases and J lost 5 bases. The CDR3 spans 16 residues. The CDR3, as DNA: TGCGCCAGCAGTCAACCAGGGGACAGGGAAGGGTATGGCTACACCTTC. It translates to CASSQPGDREGYGYTF.

The V gene is TRBV11-2, the J gene TRBJ1-1; TRBD1 is a possible D gene (6 bases). This CDR3 contains 17 residues. V lost 1 base to trimming and J lost 4 bases, with 19 bases between them. CDR1 SGHAT and CDR2 FQNNGV come from the germline V gene. For the CDR3, the DNA is TGTGCCAGCAGCTTAGTAGAGGGGCAGGGGTGGGTCACTGAAGCTTTCTTT. Its translation: CASSLVEGQGWVTEAFF.

Here the CDR3 reads CSVVGSGANVLTF. In DNA, the CDR3 is TGCAGCGTTGTAGGGTCTGGGGCCAACGTCCTGACTTTC. The chain couples TRBV29-1 to TRBJ2-6; D gene ambiguous. Germline CDR1 and CDR2: SQVTM and ANQGSEA. Trimming left V 4 bases short and J 1 base short, with 5 bases between. The CDR3 covers 13 residues.

This chain connects TRBV6-5 to TRBJ1-1; D is undetermined. V dropped 2 bases and J dropped 4 bases, with 11 bases sitting between them. The CDR3 is 14 amino acids. The V gene's germline CDR1 is MNHEY and CDR2 SVGAGI. CDR3 in DNA: TGTGCCAGCAGTTACGGTCTAGATTTCACTGAAGCTTTCTTT. Its translation is CASSYGLDFTEAFF.

The chain combines TRBV11-3 with TRBJ2-5; unclear D gene. Germline V gene sequence: CDR1 SGHNT, CDR2 YENEEA. V gave up 4 bases and J gave up 5 bases, with 14 bases separating them. CDR3 length: 14 residues. The CDR3 DNA follows: TGTGCCAGCAGCTCAGGACCGGGCTGGGAGACCCAGTACTTC. Translation: CASSSGPGWETQYF.

The chain carries TRBV12-3 or TRBV12-4 and TRBJ2-1; 11 bases align to TRBD2. V dropped 4 bases and J dropped 0; count of bases not matched to a gene: 5. The CDR3 is 17 amino acids. CDR3 coding DNA: TGTGCCAGCAGTTCTAGCGGGGGGTTGCACTCCTACAATGAGCAGTTCTTC. It translates to CASSSSGGLHSYNEQFF.